This T cell receptor (beta chain) was captured by sequencing in a study of CD8+ T cells in alopecia areata. Treatment noted: oral pan-JAK inhibitor, 5-10 mg twice daily. CDR3 length: 14 residues. CDR1 SGHRS and CDR2 YFSETQ come from the germline V gene. V gave up 0 bases and J gave up 2 bases, with 9 bases separating them. Once RNA had been extracted, it was reverse transcribed into cDNA to act as the sequencing template. The data were produced by immunoSEQ multiplex PCR, yet TCRdb's version contains in-frame clones alone and is incomplete. The sample includes around 100,000 clones, approximately 54% of them seen just once.

The sample consisted of CD8+ T cells sorted from blood, taken at week 24, from a patient treated with tofacitinib. This chain uses TRBV5-1 with TRBJ2-7; perhaps TRBD1 as D (6 bases). This receptor was taken from a human donor with alopecia areata. CDR3 sequence (DNA): TGCGCCAGCAGCTTGGATCAGGGGCCCTACGAGCAGTACTTC. It specifies CASSLDQGPYEQYF.